This T cell receptor beta chain was retrieved from a study of type 1 regulatory T cells. Overall study context: T-allo10 is an in vitro-generated, Tr1-enriched CD4 T cell product specific for alloantigen.

To note about this clonotype: Its antigen is unknown.

TCRdb fed the reads into MiXCR, producing one record per CDR3 protein. The repertoire has around 62,000 distinct CDR3 sequences, roughly 60% of them found once; the top ten carry 7.6%. The sample was cultured T cells, either the whole culture or a sorted T cell fraction (not recorded which). Subset reported: Tr1-enriched cell product generated in vitro against host alloantigens. The TCR sequence derives from a human donor in good health.

This CDR3 reads CASSQAGSYNEQFF. The CDR3 DNA sequence: TGTGCCAGCAGCCAAGCAGGGTCCTACAATGAGCAGTTCTTC. This chain links TRBV14 with TRBJ2-1; a possible D gene is TRBD1 (5 bases). The CDR3 runs to 14 residues. Trimming took 1 base from V and 1 from J, leaving 5 bases between them. CDR1 and CDR2 from the germline V gene are SGHDN and FVKESK.